The rows below give T cell receptor beta chains drawn from one sample of a study of shared clonotypes between healthy human individuals. Sequencing used immunoSEQ multiplex PCR; TCRdb keeps in-frame clones, though not all of them. Of approximately 2.5 million clones in the sample, over 85% were seen once. Sequencing was done on a sample of naive CD4+ T cells from PBMCs. All receptors come from a man aged 18 to 29 in good health. Some clones in this sample may be carry-over from other donors' samples. Each CDR3 is given with its conserved first and last residue.

cdr3_length: 15; v_call: TRBV11-2; j_call: TRBJ2-7; cdr3_aa: CASSGGPQVNYEQYF
cdr3_length: 11; v_call: TRBV29-1; j_call: TRBJ1-2; cdr3_aa: CSVDSNYGYTF
cdr3_length: 11; v_call: TRBV19; j_call: TRBJ1-2; cdr3_aa: CASSIGDGYTF
cdr3_length: 12; v_call: TRBV30; j_call: TRBJ2-2; cdr3_aa: CAWGTGTGELFF
cdr3_length: 12; v_call: TRBV2; j_call: TRBJ2-7; cdr3_aa: CARGTAPYEQYF
cdr3_length: 16; v_call: TRBV5-1; j_call: TRBJ1-3; cdr3_aa: CASSLTARSEASAIYF
cdr3_length: 11; v_call: TRBV7-3; j_call: TRBJ2-2; cdr3_aa: CASSWAGELFF
cdr3_length: 16; v_call: TRBV5-6; j_call: TRBJ2-1; cdr3_aa: CASSLGRAKENNEQFF
cdr3_length: 16; v_call: TRBV27; j_call: TRBJ2-7; cdr3_aa: CASNVTELAGDNEQYF
cdr3_length: 14; v_call: TRBV30; j_call: TRBJ1-3; cdr3_aa: CAWSKGGSGNTIYF
cdr3_length: 15; v_call: TRBV19; j_call: TRBJ1-1; cdr3_aa: CASNSRPGGGTEAFF
cdr3_length: 17; v_call: TRBV4-2; j_call: TRBJ2-1; cdr3_aa: CASSQDQGTSGALRQFF
cdr3_length: 13; v_call: TRBV7-9; j_call: TRBJ1-2; cdr3_aa: CASSVTGGIDYTF
cdr3_length: 16; v_call: TRBV5-1; j_call: TRBJ2-3; cdr3_aa: CASSSVGGGSTDTQYF
cdr3_length: 13; v_call: TRBV5-1; j_call: TRBJ2-3; cdr3_aa: CASSQAGADTQYF
cdr3_length: 11; v_call: TRBV6-5; j_call: TRBJ2-7; cdr3_aa: CASSYLAEQYF
cdr3_length: 15; v_call: TRBV7-7; j_call: TRBJ2-1; cdr3_aa: CASSLLSGRADEQFF
cdr3_length: 13; v_call: TRBV5-5; j_call: TRBJ2-1; cdr3_aa: CASSLAPSNEQFF
cdr3_length: 16; v_call: TRBV25-1; j_call: TRBJ2-1; cdr3_aa: CASSDEPAGGSREQFF
cdr3_length: 14; v_call: TRBV28; j_call: TRBJ2-5; cdr3_aa: CASSSADGQETQYF
cdr3_length: 12; v_call: TRBV2; j_call: TRBJ2-6; cdr3_aa: CASHPQANVLTF
cdr3_length: 15; v_call: TRBV11-1; j_call: TRBJ2-5; cdr3_aa: CASSFQGAGQETQYF
cdr3_length: 18; v_call: TRBV27; j_call: TRBJ2-7; cdr3_aa: CASSFGGTRTRGDYEQYF
cdr3_length: 14; v_call: TRBV19; j_call: TRBJ2-1; cdr3_aa: CASSMDAGEGEQFF
cdr3_length: 14; v_call: TRBV6-5; j_call: TRBJ1-1; cdr3_aa: CASSLGPIGTEAFF
cdr3_length: 16; v_call: TRBV5-4; j_call: TRBJ2-5; cdr3_aa: CASSLGQGRSGETQYF
cdr3_length: 13; v_call: TRBV29-1; j_call: TRBJ2-2; cdr3_aa: CSVDTGTSRELFF
cdr3_length: 16; v_call: TRBV4-2; j_call: TRBJ1-6; cdr3_aa: CASSQVGRTGNSPLHF
cdr3_length: 15; v_call: TRBV4-2; j_call: TRBJ2-2; cdr3_aa: CASSQETGGTGELFF
cdr3_length: 14; v_call: TRBV5-1; j_call: TRBJ2-5; cdr3_aa: CASGSGQQQETQYF
cdr3_length: 14; v_call: TRBV6-5; j_call: TRBJ1-2; cdr3_aa: CASSKGQGVVGYTF
cdr3_length: 14; v_call: TRBV5-1; j_call: TRBJ2-3; cdr3_aa: CASSLFLSTDTQYF
cdr3_length: 15; v_call: TRBV19; j_call: TRBJ2-7; cdr3_aa: CASMGGSTGDHEQYF
cdr3_length: 13; v_call: TRBV29-1; j_call: TRBJ2-2; cdr3_aa: CSVQEPNTGELFF
cdr3_length: 13; v_call: TRBV6-6; j_call: TRBJ1-2; cdr3_aa: CASSRTGTYGYTF
cdr3_length: 14; v_call: TRBV15; j_call: TRBJ2-1; cdr3_aa: CATSRDPLYNEQFF
cdr3_length: 16; v_call: TRBV7-3; j_call: TRBJ2-1; cdr3_aa: CASSLLAGASYNEQFF